This passage covers 25 T cell receptor beta chains from one sample sequenced in a study of blood T cell repertoires in COVID-19. Here immunoSEQ multiplex PCR was the method, and the copy in TCRdb shows in-frame clones only, minus some. The sample shows approximately 52,000 clones, nearly 90% of them seen only once. Sample: peripheral blood. The receptors stem from a man between 60 and 70 years old with active COVID-19.

CDR3 in DNA: TGTGCCAGCAGCGAGGCCGGTCCTGAAGCTTTCTTT. This codes for CASSEAGPEAFF. The chain has TRBV2 and TRBJ1-1; D call uncertain. The V gene's germline CDR1 is SNHLY and CDR2 FYNNEI. V dropped 6 bases and J dropped 6 bases, with 11 bases sitting between them. The CDR3 is made up of 12 amino acids.

By share of the sample, this clone is medium-sized. This chain joins TRBV6-2 or TRBV6-3 and TRBJ1-5; a possible D gene is TRBD1 (6 bases). There are 14 residues in the CDR3. Trimming left V 4 bases short and J 7 bases short, with 14 bases between. Per germline, CDR1 MNHEY and CDR2 SVGEGT. This CDR3 is CASSSTGLTQPQHF. As DNA, the CDR3 is TGTGCCAGCAGTTCTACAGGGCTAACCCAGCCCCAGCATTTT.

The chain links TRBV19 to TRBJ2-7; maybe TRBD2 (6 bases). CDR1 is LNHDA, CDR2 SQIVND, per germline (reference sequence). Deletions cut 4 bases from V and 3 bases from J, with 16 bases between. The CDR3 is 15 residues long. The CDR3 DNA follows: TGTGCCAGTAGTACAGCTGTCGGGAGTCACTACGAGCAGTACTTC. Its protein is CASSTAVGSHYEQYF.

The rearrangement links TRBV12-3 or TRBV12-4 to TRBJ1-6; D is undetermined. The ends were cut back, 5 bases at V and 10 bases at J, with 12 bases in the middle. This CDR3 is 13 amino acids long. The CDR3 here is CASSPGEYSPLHF. CDR3 DNA: TGTGCCAGCAGTCCTGGGGAGTACTCACCCCTCCACTTT.

CDR3 nucleotides: TGTGCCAGCAGCCAAGCAGGGGGATCTGGAAACACCATATATTTT. Protein sequence: CASSQAGGSGNTIYF. This chain uses TRBV7-9 with TRBJ1-3; 7 positions match TRBD1. The CDR3 length is 15 residues. Germline values: CDR1 SEHNR, CDR2 FQNEAQ (reference sequence). With V trimmed by 5 bases and J by 1 base, 5 bases remained unmatched.

V and J are TRBV10-3 and TRBJ2-5; 7 bases agree with TRBD1. The J segment lost 4 bases and the V segment lost 9 bases, leaving 8 bases of the junction unmatched. The CDR3 length is 13 residues. From germline, CDR1 is ENHRY and CDR2 SYGVKD. The CDR3 DNA follows: TGTGCCATTACCGGGACAGTTGGAGAGACCCAGTACTTC. It encodes CAITGTVGETQYF.

This clone was seen a few times. The chain is built from TRBV6-4 and TRBJ2-7; 9 nucleotides match TRBD2. The CDR3 loop spans 18 amino acids. With 2 bases clipped from V and 5 bases from J, the junction kept 16 bases outside the gene matches. The germline CDR1 and CDR2 sequences are MRHNA and SNTAGT. The CDR3 reads CASSDLTSGQALLNEQYF. CDR3 sequence (DNA): TGTGCCAGCAGTGACCTCACTAGCGGGCAAGCCCTGCTAAACGAGCAGTACTTC.

This clone was seen more than once but under ten times. V and J are TRBV12-3 or TRBV12-4 and TRBJ1-1; unclear D gene. V lost 0 bases and J lost 10, with 9 bases in between. This CDR3 contains 12 residues. CDR3 DNA sequence: TGTGCCAGCAGTTTAGCTGGGAGGATAGCTTTCTTT. Its protein is CASSLAGRIAFF.

This chain links TRBV4-2 with TRBJ2-1; possible D gene TRBD1, 7 bases. The V gene's germline CDR1 is LGHNA and CDR2 YNFKEQ. CDR3 length equals 15 residues. Between the trimmed V and J ends, which lost 2 bases and 6 bases, there was a span of 14 bases. The CDR3 spells CASSQQTQGGNEQFF. CDR3 DNA: TGTGCCAGCAGCCAACAAACCCAGGGGGGCAATGAGCAGTTCTTC.

This chain connects TRBV4-1 to TRBJ1-2; 8 bases are a match to TRBD1. V shed 0 bases and J 8 bases; nucleotides not matched to a gene: 11. The CDR3 loop spans 16 amino acids. In germline, CDR1 is MGHRA, CDR2 YSYEKL. CDR3 nucleotides: TGCGCCAGCAGCCAAGACTCTCGGACAGGGACGCGAGGCTACACCTTC. Translation: CASSQDSRTGTRGYTF.

The gene calls are TRBV19 and TRBJ1-2, with no clear D. Trimming took off 4 bases at V and 2 bases at J, with 11 bases between the two ends. Germline V gene sequence: CDR1 LNHDA, CDR2 SQIVND (reference sequence). This CDR3 is 14 amino acids long. CDR3 sequence: CASSTGLKNYGYTF. The CDR3 DNA sequence: TGTGCCAGTAGTACAGGACTGAAAAACTATGGCTACACCTTC.

V usage is TRBV25-1 and J usage is TRBJ1-6, with TRBD1 matching 9 bases. With V trimmed by 4 bases and J by 10 bases, 8 bases remained unmatched. The CDR3 covers 15 residues. Per germline, CDR1 MGHDK and CDR2 SYGVNS. CDR3 region: CASSADRGSRSPLHF. CDR3 coding DNA: TGTGCCAGCAGTGCTGACAGGGGGTCGAGATCACCCCTCCACTTT.

V usage is TRBV19 and J usage is TRBJ1-4; 10 nucleotides line up with TRBD1. There are 14 residues in the CDR3. CDR1 and CDR2 (germline): LNHDA, SQIVND (reference sequence). J was trimmed by 8 bases and V by 7 bases; bases with no gene match: 7. CDR3 coding DNA: TGTGCCAGTAATGACAGGGGGCGAAGAGAAAAACTGTTTTTT. Translation gives CASNDRGRREKLFF.

The rearrangement joins TRBV20-1 to TRBJ2-7; D may be TRBD1 (6 bases). The germline V gene encodes CDR1 DFQATT and CDR2 SNEGSKA (reference sequence). Trimming left V 6 bases short and J 5 bases short, with 11 bases between. The CDR3 extends over 11 amino acids. Here the CDR3 DNA reads TGCAGTGCGCTAACAGGGAACGAGCAGTACTTC. This sequence encodes CSALTGNEQYF.

V is TRBV6-2 or TRBV6-3 and J is TRBJ2-2; TRBD1 agrees at 12 bases. V shed 4 bases and J 6 bases; nucleotides not matched to a gene: 3. CDR1 and CDR2 (germline): MNHEY, SVGEGT. The CDR3 has 15 residues. The CDR3 protein is CASSSGQGAPGELFF. The CDR3 DNA reads TGTGCCAGCAGTTCGGGACAGGGGGCACCCGGGGAGCTGTTTTTT.

This clone was seen a single time. The V gene is TRBV4-1, the J gene TRBJ1-1, with D possibly TRBD1 on 5 matching bases. Germline-derived CDR1 and CDR2 are MGHRA and YSYEKL. The CDR3 is made up of 20 amino acids. Trimming cost V 0 bases and J 4 bases, with 27 bases left between them. CDR3: CASSQDPGTATREGGTEAFF. The CDR3 nucleotides read TGCGCCAGCAGCCAAGATCCGGGGACCGCGACAAGGGAGGGTGGCACTGAAGCTTTCTTT.

In its sample, this clone was seen once. The chain recombines TRBV15 with TRBJ2-7; TRBD2 is a possible D gene (5 bases). The V end was cut by 0 bases, the J end by 5 bases, with 14 bases between. This CDR3 spans 15 amino acids. From germline, CDR1 is LNHNV and CDR2 YYDKDF (reference sequence). The CDR3 loop is CATSRDGISTHEQYF. CDR3 DNA sequence: TGTGCCACCAGCAGAGACGGGATTTCCACCCACGAGCAGTACTTC.

This chain joins TRBV24-1 and TRBJ1-4; D might be TRBD1 (5 bases). V lost 5 bases and J lost 8, with 14 bases in between. Germline lookup yields CDR1 KGHDR and CDR2 SFDVKD. CDR3 length: 14 residues. CDR3 loop: CATSGAGLGEKLFF. CDR3 bases: TGTGCCACCAGTGGGGCAGGGTTGGGGGAAAAACTGTTTTTT.

V gene TRBV12-3 or TRBV12-4 combines with J gene TRBJ2-7; maybe TRBD2 (6 bases). The CDR3 runs to 12 residues. Trimming took off 5 bases at V and 6 bases at J, with 11 bases between the two ends. This CDR3 is CASSQRLVEQYF. The CDR3 DNA reads TGTGCCAGCAGTCAGCGACTAGTCGAGCAGTACTTC.

The rearrangement links TRBV18 to TRBJ2-7; 7 nucleotides match TRBD2. Trimming at V came to 1 base and at J to 4 bases, leaving 7 bases not matched to a gene. Germline CDR1 reads KGHSH; CDR2 reads LQKENI. The CDR3 length is 15 residues. CDR3 sequence: CASSPQSGINYEQYF. For the CDR3, the DNA is TGTGCCAGCTCACCACAAAGCGGGATTAATTACGAGCAGTACTTC.

This clone was counted between two and nine times. This rearrangement joins TRBV6-2 or TRBV6-3 to TRBJ2-3; TRBD1 matches at 9 bases. This CDR3 contains 15 residues. V was clipped by 6 bases and J by 7 bases; unmatched bases: 11. Germline lookup yields CDR1 MNHEY and CDR2 SVGEGT. CDR3 loop: CASSPRDRDIYTQYF. As DNA, the CDR3 is TGTGCCAGCAGCCCCCGGGACAGGGATATTTATACGCAGTATTTT.

This rearrangement joins TRBV10-3 to TRBJ2-5; D gene ambiguous. Germline-derived CDR1 and CDR2 are ENHRY and SYGVKD. V lost 3 bases and J lost 0, with 14 bases in between. The length of the CDR3 is 16 residues. CDR3 amino acids: CAISDVQTRDQETQYF. As DNA, the CDR3 is TGTGCCATCAGTGATGTTCAGACTCGGGACCAAGAGACCCAGTACTTC.

V usage is TRBV3-1 (or the pseudogene TRBV3-2) and J usage is TRBJ2-2; D is perhaps TRBD2 (6 bases). Trimming stripped 1 base from V and 3 bases from J, with 9 bases between. CDR3 length: 15 amino acids. Germline assignment: CDR1 LGHDT and CDR2 YNNKEL (reference sequence). The CDR3 sequence is CASSQAGTYTGELFF. CDR3 in DNA: TGTGCCAGCAGCCAAGCGGGGACTTACACCGGGGAGCTGTTTTTT.

The V call is TRBV18, the J call TRBJ1-4, with D tentatively TRBD1 (6 bases). Per the germline V gene, CDR1 is KGHSH and CDR2 is LQKENI. The CDR3 contains 14 residues. V shed 4 bases and J shed 5 bases, with 11 bases lying between them. CDR3 residues: CASSREGGNEKLFF. The DNA for the CDR3 is TGTGCCAGCTCACGAGAAGGGGGAAATGAAAAACTGTTTTTT.

CDR3 sequence reads: CASSRTINEKLFF. The CDR3, as DNA: TGTGCCAGCTCGAGGACAATTAATGAAAAACTGTTTTTT. The V and J genes are TRBV28 and TRBJ1-4, with a possible D match to TRBD1 (5 bases). The V end lost 8 bases, the J end lost 4 bases, and 11 bases lay between the germline ends. Germline V gene sequence: CDR1 MDHEN, CDR2 SYDVKM. This CDR3 contains 13 residues. Based on the CDR3 plus reference TRBV28 and TRBJ1-4, the full variable domain is DVKVTQSSRYLVKRTGEKVFLECVQDMDHENMFWYRQDPGLGLRLIYFSYDVKMKEKGDIPEGYSVSREKKERFSLILESASTNQTSMYLCASSRTINEKLFFGSGTQLSVL.